The 6 T cell receptor beta chains below come from one sample, sequenced in a study of blood T cell repertoires in COVID-19 (TCRdb year 2020). The library was built by means of the immunoSEQ multiplex PCR assay. TCRdb took over this immuneACCESS table, retaining in-frame rearrangements with V and J assigned. Such tables are incomplete; in checked studies, under half of the missing clones stem from an unresolved V gene, and the remainder is unexplained. The sample profile shows some 54,000 clones; 91% of them were found once. Under 2.5% of the sample is taken by the ten largest. Sequencing was carried out using peripheral blood. These receptors all stem from a man aged 60-69 years with acute or convalescent COVID-19.

J is TRBJ2-5 and V is TRBV5-1, with 11 bases matching TRBD2. J was trimmed by 3 bases and V by 4 bases; bases with no gene match: 5. The length of the CDR3 is 15 residues. Germline V gene sequence: CDR1 SGHRS, CDR2 YFSETQ. CDR3 loop: CASSLTSGSEETQYF. CDR3 sequence (DNA): TGCGCCAGCAGCCTTACTAGCGGGAGTGAAGAGACCCAGTACTTC.

This chain uses TRBV14 with TRBJ1-6; TRBD1 matches at 7 bases. Per the germline V gene, CDR1 is SGHDN and CDR2 is FVKESK. J was trimmed by 7 bases and V by 0 bases; bases with no gene match: 3. The CDR3 is 15 residues long. Here the CDR3 DNA reads TGTGCCAGCAGCCAAGAGGGCAGGGGGAATTCACCCCTCCACTTT. It specifies CASSQEGRGNSPLHF.

The gene calls are TRBV6-2 or TRBV6-3 and TRBJ2-2, with 7 bases fitting TRBD2. The CDR3 totals 18 residues. The germline V gene encodes CDR1 MNHEY and CDR2 SVGEGT. V lost 2 bases, J lost 5 bases, and 14 bases stayed unmatched. The CDR3 bases are TGTGCCAGCAGTTACCGCGAGACTAGCCCCCGGCAGACCGGGGAGCTGTTTTTT. Its translation is CASSYRETSPRQTGELFF.

The CDR3 DNA sequence: TGTGCCAGCAGCCCCGACACTGGAAACACCATATATTTT. Translating gives CASSPDTGNTIYF. This rearrangement joins TRBV6-1 to TRBJ1-3; D call uncertain. This CDR3 region has 13 residues. V was trimmed by 6 bases and J by 2 bases, leaving 8 bases between them. Germline CDR1 MNHNS, CDR2 SASEGT.

Concerning this clone: The junction departs from germline at one end; a sequencing error may be responsible. The genes are TRBV6-5 and TRBJ1-3; no reliable D call. CDR3 size: 15 residues. Germline assignment: CDR1 MNHEY and CDR2 SVGAGI. The CDR3 DNA is TGTGCCAGCAGTGACTCGGGCCTCTCTGGAAACACCATATATTTT. This encodes CASSDSGLSGNTIYF.

The chain has TRBV28 and TRBJ1-4; D perhaps matches TRBD1 (6 bases). CDR3 length equals 15 residues. Trimming stripped 5 bases from V and 0 bases from J, with 10 bases between. Germline loops: CDR1 MDHEN, CDR2 SYDVKM. CDR3 DNA: TGTGCCAGCAGTATAACAGGGACAACTAATGAAAAACTGTTTTTT. Amino acids: CASSITGTTNEKLFF.